The clone carrying this TCR beta chain has a handful of counts. V lost 7 bases and J lost 7, with 20 bases in between. Germline lookup yields CDR1 GTSNPN and CDR2 SVGIG (reference sequence). CDR3 length: 14 amino acids. The data were taken from a study of T cells in localized non-small cell lung cancer. The data were produced by immunoSEQ multiplex PCR, yet TCRdb's version contains in-frame clones alone and is incomplete. The table includes tens of thousands of clones, approximately 80% detected once. The origin of this receptor is a man between 40 and 69 years old with stage II lung adenocarcinoma. The chain joins TRBV30 to TRBJ2-1, with unresolved D. The source material was PBMCs, sampled before any cancer treatment. CDR3 bases: TGTGCCTCCCTCGGGTATGGCTGGGGAAATGAGCAGTTCTTC. Protein sequence: CASLGYGWGNEQFF.